The 15 T cell receptor beta chains below come from one sample, sequenced in a study of cytomegalovirus exposure and HLA in healthy donors. PCR amplification relied on 60 Vbeta primers (plus 13 Jbeta primers). Sequencing was performed with immunoSEQ multiplex PCR; in TCRdb, only in-frame clones are kept and a portion is missing. The sample has roughly 190,000 clones; about 87% are singletons. Specimen: PBMCs. The receptors stem from a man younger than 45 in good health and CMV-seronegative.

This chain uses TRBV28 with TRBJ2-7; perhaps TRBD2 as D (6 bases). V lost 6 bases to trimming and J lost 2 bases, with 17 bases between them. This CDR3 has 15 residues. In germline, CDR1 is MDHEN, CDR2 SYDVKM. CDR3 residues: CASRPPGTGTYEQYF. DNA for the CDR3: TGTGCCAGCAGACCGCCGGGGACTGGCACCTACGAGCAGTACTTC.

This clone was seen only a few times. This sequence joins TRBV19 and TRBJ1-6; D is undetermined. CDR1 LNHDA and CDR2 SQIVND come from the germline V gene (reference sequence). CDR3 size: 14 residues. The V end lost 4 bases, the J end lost 8 bases, and 12 bases lay between the germline ends. For the CDR3, the DNA is TGTGCCAGTAGTAGGATGCAGGAGGATTCACCCCTCCACTTT. Protein: CASSRMQEDSPLHF.

J is TRBJ1-3 and V is TRBV5-1; D gene unclear. The V and J ends lost 1 base and 0 bases respectively, with 8 bases between them. CDR1 and CDR2 from the germline V gene are SGHRS and YFSETQ. CDR3 length: 15 residues. In DNA form, the CDR3 reads TGCGCCAGCAGCTTGTCGGCAGGCTCTGGAAACACCATATATTTT. Its translation is CASSLSAGSGNTIYF.

The chain's CDR3 is CASSPRQGGGQFF. The CDR3 DNA sequence: TGTGCCAGCAGTCCGCGCCAGGGGGGAGGGCAGTTCTTC. The chain combines TRBV27 with TRBJ2-1, with D perhaps TRBD1 (7 bases). Trimming cost V 5 bases and J 12 bases, with 17 bases left between them. Germline V gene data show CDR1 as MNHEY and CDR2 as SMNVEV (reference sequence). There are 13 residues in the CDR3.

The chain recombines TRBV27 with TRBJ2-5, with 14 nucleotides matching TRBD2. The DNA end favors TRBJ2-7, so the J call may be wrong. Germline assignment: CDR1 MNHEY and CDR2 SMNVEV (reference sequence). The CDR3 extends over 18 amino acids. The CDR3 reads CASSSLPGTSGGSYEQYF. The CDR3 DNA reads TGTGCCAGCAGTTCCCTCCCCGGGACTAGCGGGGGATCCTACGAGCAGTACTTC.

The V and J genes are TRBV10-3 and TRBJ1-1; D is unresolved. Germline assignment: CDR1 ENHRY and CDR2 SYGVKD. Trimming took off 3 bases at V and 6 bases at J, with 14 bases between the two ends. This CDR3 has 14 residues. This CDR3 reads CAISDGSTRAEAFF. The CDR3 coding sequence is TGTGCCATCAGTGATGGATCCACTAGGGCTGAAGCTTTCTTT.

The CDR3 reads CASSLGSREAFF. The CDR3 region has the DNA TGTGCCAGCAGCTTAGGGTCCCGGGAAGCTTTCTTT. The V gene is TRBV7-2, the J gene TRBJ1-1; D gene ambiguous. The CDR3 contains 12 residues. Deletions cut 1 base from V and 8 bases from J, with 8 bases between. Germline values: CDR1 SGHTA, CDR2 FQGNSA.

The rearrangement joins TRBV16 to TRBJ1-4; D is perhaps TRBD1 (5 bases). CDR1 is KGHSY and CDR2 is FQNENV in the germline V gene. The CDR3 is 15 amino acids. The germline V and J ends were trimmed by 3 bases and 7 bases, with 15 bases remaining between them. The CDR3 coding sequence is TGTGCCAGCAGCCAGTGGGGCCAAGGCCTTGAAAAACTGTTTTTT. This translates into CASSQWGQGLEKLFF.

Only a few counts were recorded for this clone. V and J are TRBV19 and TRBJ2-1, with 9 bases that match TRBD2. CDR1 is LNHDA, CDR2 SQIVND, per germline (reference sequence). The CDR3 has 16 amino acids. V shed 3 bases and J 8 bases; nucleotides not matched to a gene: 11. The CDR3 loop is CASSMGGTSSFHEQFF. The CDR3 region has the DNA TGTGCCAGTAGTATGGGGGGGACTAGCAGCTTCCATGAGCAGTTCTTC.

The chain combines TRBV7-9 with TRBJ2-7, with D possibly being TRBD2 (5 bases). Trimming removed 3 bases at V and 0 bases at J, with 9 bases between. CDR1 and CDR2 from the germline V gene are SEHNR and FQNEAQ (reference sequence). This CDR3 spans 14 amino acids. The CDR3 region has the DNA TGTGCCAGCAGCTTCCCGGCGGGCTCCTACGAGCAGTACTTC. Its protein product is CASSFPAGSYEQYF.

The V and J genes are TRBV19 and TRBJ2-3; a weak D match, TRBD1 (6 bases). The CDR3 length is 12 residues. The V gene lost 8 bases and the J gene lost 14 bases, with 20 bases spanning the gap. Germline-derived CDR1 and CDR2 are LNHDA and SQIVND (reference sequence). The CDR3: CASGGGLQVMYF. Here the CDR3 DNA reads TGTGCCAGTGGGGGCGGGCTACAGGTTATGTATTTT.

The V gene is TRBV5-4, the J gene TRBJ1-2; tentatively, D is TRBD1 (5 bases). V lost 2 bases to trimming and J lost 6 bases, with 23 bases between them. CDR1 and CDR2 from the germline V gene are SGHNT and YYREEE (reference sequence). The CDR3 has 17 residues. The CDR3 is CASSLDGEGGGLNGYTF. CDR3 nucleotides: TGTGCCAGCAGCTTAGACGGGGAGGGCGGGGGTCTGAATGGCTACACCTTC.

This sequence joins TRBV19 and TRBJ1-1; weak D call: TRBD1 (5 bases). Trimming shortened V by 3 bases and J by 8 bases, and 16 bases separated the two germline ends. The germline CDR1 and CDR2 sequences are LNHDA and SQIVND (reference sequence). The CDR3 is made up of 14 amino acids. The CDR3 here is CASSIQGGSREAFF. The CDR3 DNA sequence: TGTGCCAGTAGTATCCAGGGAGGATCTCGCGAAGCTTTCTTT.

The chain links TRBV2 to TRBJ1-3, with a tentative D call TRBD1 (6 bases). The CDR3 runs 15 residues. CDR1 is SNHLY, CDR2 FYNNEI, per germline. Trimming removed 8 bases from V and 2 bases from J, with 16 bases in between. DNA for the CDR3: TGTGCCAGCGGGGAGGGGGTTATCGCTGGAAACACCATATATTTT. Its translation: CASGEGVIAGNTIYF.

There are a few counts of this clone. V gene TRBV25-1 combines with J gene TRBJ2-1; 7 bases are a match to TRBD2. Per germline, CDR1 MGHDK and CDR2 SYGVNS. The CDR3 runs 12 residues. Losses at the gene ends were 5 bases for V and 10 bases for J; bases not matched to a gene: 5. The DNA of the CDR3 is TGTGCCAGCAGTTGGCGGGAGAGGGAGCAGTTCTTC. Translated, it gives CASSWREREQFF.